The next 32 T cell receptor beta chains were all read from a single sample in a study of Ad26.COV2.S vaccination and SARS-CoV-2 variants. TCRdb keeps only in-frame clones here, not all; method: immunoSEQ multiplex PCR. The repertoire holds hundreds of thousands of clones, with less than 90% as singletons. Treatment given: around 19 received Ad26.COV2.S at low or high dose, single or two shots; about five received placebo; per-sample allocation not given. Sampling was performed 63 days after the first vaccine or placebo injection. The starting material was peripheral blood, obtained in a trial of Ad26.COV2.S vaccine versus placebo. All receptors derive from a person aged 18 to 65 who received the Ad26.COV2.S COVID-19 vaccine or a placebo.

The chain has TRBV27 and TRBJ2-3; TRBD1 or TRBD2 may be the D gene (5 bases each). The V end was cut by 5 bases, the J end by 3 bases, with 15 bases between. The CDR3 sequence is 15 residues long. CDR1 and CDR2 (germline): MNHEY, SMNVEV (reference sequence). The CDR3, as DNA: TGTGCCAGCAGTCAATCCCTAGCAGGGACAGATACGCAGTATTTT. Protein sequence: CASSQSLAGTDTQYF.

This chain connects TRBV9 to TRBJ1-1; D perhaps matches TRBD1 (6 bases). Trimming took off 0 bases at V and 2 bases at J, with 23 bases between the two ends. Germline CDR1 is SGDLS and CDR2 is YYNGEE. The CDR3 totals 19 residues. CDR3: CASSVAGISSSDRNTEAFF. The CDR3 DNA sequence: TGTGCCAGCAGCGTAGCTGGCATTTCCTCCTCGGACAGAAACACTGAAGCTTTCTTT.

V gene TRBV5-4 combines with J gene TRBJ2-7; 7 bases agree with TRBD2. V trimming: 4 bases; J trimming: 3 bases; junction bases outside the gene matches: 10. This CDR3 region has 15 residues. The germline V gene has CDR1 SGHNT and CDR2 YYREEE (reference sequence). CDR3 in DNA: TGTGCCAGCAGCCCCCCGGGCGGGGGTATCTACGAGCAGTACTTC. Its protein is CASSPPGGGIYEQYF.

The CDR3 coding sequence is TGTGCCAGCTCACCACTGAGGGCAGCGGATAGCAATCAGCCCCAGCATTTT. Translated, it gives CASSPLRAADSNQPQHF. V is TRBV18 and J is TRBJ1-5, with D unresolved. The CDR3 has 17 residues. Germline assignment: CDR1 KGHSH and CDR2 LQKENI. The V and J ends lost 1 base and 0 bases respectively, with 13 bases between them.

The rearrangement joins TRBV5-4 to TRBJ1-2, with unresolved D. CDR3 size: 14 residues. Per germline, CDR1 SGHNT and CDR2 YYREEE (reference sequence). V was clipped by 0 bases and J by 4 bases, with 10 bases between them. The CDR3 protein is CASSLEQMVYGYTF. The CDR3, as DNA: TGTGCCAGCAGCTTGGAACAGATGGTCTATGGCTACACCTTC.

The chain links TRBV14 to TRBJ2-3; D not resolved. CDR3 length: 11 amino acids. CDR1 is SGHDN, CDR2 FVKESK, per germline. Trimming shortened V by 2 bases and J by 9 bases, and 6 bases separated the two germline ends. The CDR3 DNA reads TGTGCCAGCAGCCAATGGCTGACGCAGTATTTT. Amino acids: CASSQWLTQYF. Based on the CDR3 plus reference TRBV14 and TRBJ2-3, the full variable domain is EAGVTQFPSHSVIEKGQTVTLRCDPISGHDNLYWYRRVMGKEIKFLLHFVKESKQDESGMPNNRFLAERTGGTYSTLKVQPAELEDSGVYFCASSQWLTQYFGPGTRLTVL.

This chain links TRBV6-2 or TRBV6-3 with TRBJ1-3; D uncertain. Between the trimmed V and J ends, which lost 2 bases and 7 bases, there was a span of 9 bases. Germline V gives CDR1 MNHEY, CDR2 SVGEGT. The CDR3 is 13 amino acids. CDR3 region: CASSYQERNTIYF. Written as DNA, the CDR3 is TGTGCCAGCAGTTACCAAGAAAGGAACACCATATATTTT.

The rearrangement uses TRBV7-3 and TRBJ2-5, with D uncertain. The V gene lost 0 bases and the J gene lost 2 bases, with 1 base spanning the gap. The CDR3 consists of 12 residues. Per the germline V gene, CDR1 is SGHTA and CDR2 is FQGTGA. The DNA of the CDR3 is TGTGCCAGCAGCTTAACACAAGAGACCCAGTACTTC. Amino acid sequence: CASSLTQETQYF.

The CDR3 DNA reads as TGTGCCAGCAGTTTAGGACCTGGTTGGGAAAAACTGTTTTTT. Its translation is CASSLGPGWEKLFF. This chain joins TRBV28 and TRBJ1-4; D not resolved. From germline, CDR1 is MDHEN and CDR2 SYDVKM. This CDR3 is 14 amino acids long. V lost 2 bases, J lost 8 bases, and 12 bases lay in between.

V usage is TRBV7-8 and J usage is TRBJ1-5, with a possible D match to TRBD1 (5 bases). The CDR3 consists of 15 residues. Germline V gives CDR1 SGHVS, CDR2 FQNEAQ. V was cut by 5 bases and J by 4 bases, with 15 bases left in between. The CDR3 reads CASSTTHQGNQPQHF. The CDR3, as DNA: TGTGCCAGCAGCACCACCCACCAGGGAAATCAGCCCCAGCATTTT.

The V and J genes are TRBV7-9 and TRBJ2-7; no clear D gene. Germline V CDR1 and CDR2: SEHNR, FQNEAQ (reference sequence). CDR3 length: 12 amino acids. Deletions cut 0 bases from V and 5 bases from J, with 5 bases between. The CDR3 DNA reads as TGTGCCAGCAGCTTAGCGTCCCACGAGCAGTACTTC. It encodes CASSLASHEQYF.

The genes are TRBV4-2 and TRBJ1-5; D might be TRBD1 (5 bases). The CDR3 loop spans 15 amino acids. Trimming stripped 0 bases from V and 2 bases from J, with 8 bases between. CDR1 and CDR2 from the germline V gene are LGHNA and YNFKEQ. For the CDR3, the DNA is TGTGCCAGCAGCCAAGAAAGGGGCGGCAATCAGCCCCAGCATTTT. This encodes CASSQERGGNQPQHF.

The chain uses TRBV5-5 and TRBJ2-7; D not resolved. Germline V gene data show CDR1 as SGHKS and CDR2 as YYEKEE (reference sequence). The CDR3 is 12 residues long. Trimming stripped 2 bases from V and 2 bases from J, with 5 bases between. CDR3 protein: CASSFRTYEQYF. The CDR3 region has the DNA TGTGCCAGCAGCTTTCGGACCTACGAGCAGTACTTC.

The rearrangement links TRBV10-3 to TRBJ1-1; 7 bases line up with TRBD1. This CDR3 contains 15 residues. Trimming cost V 4 bases and J 0 bases; bases outside gene matches: 5. In germline, CDR1 is ENHRY, CDR2 SYGVKD. The CDR3 is CAISGAGGMNTEAFF. The CDR3 nucleotides read TGTGCCATCAGTGGGGCAGGGGGGATGAACACTGAAGCTTTCTTT.

In its sample, this clone was seen once. This chain connects TRBV27 to TRBJ2-3; D possibly matches TRBD1 or TRBD2 (6 bases each). The length of the CDR3 is 15 residues. Germline V gene lookup returns CDR1 MNHEY and CDR2 SMNVEV (reference sequence). The V end lost 3 bases, the J end lost 5 bases, and 15 bases lay between the germline ends. CDR3 sequence: CASSFGLGGRDTQYF. The DNA of the CDR3 is TGTGCCAGCAGTTTTGGTTTGGGGGGCAGAGATACGCAGTATTTT.

The rearrangement joins TRBV7-9 to TRBJ1-5; 9 bases are shared with TRBD1. The CDR3 length is 14 residues. After removal of 5 bases from V and 6 bases from J, the junction contained 5 bases not matched to a gene. CDR1 is SEHNR, CDR2 FQNEAQ, per germline (reference sequence). CDR3 residues: CASSIGTGIQPQHF. Here the CDR3 DNA reads TGTGCCAGCAGCATAGGGACAGGGATTCAGCCCCAGCATTTT.

J is TRBJ2-7 and V is TRBV28, with TRBD2 matching over 10 bases. J was trimmed by 3 bases and V by 10 bases; bases with no gene match: 3. Germline CDR1 is MDHEN and CDR2 is SYDVKM. The CDR3 is made up of 12 amino acids. CDR3 sequence (DNA): TGTGCCACGGGACTAGCGATCTACGAGCAGTACTTC. It specifies CATGLAIYEQYF.

This clone was detected only once. The DNA of the CDR3 is TGTGCCAGCAGTAAACTAGCACATGAGCAGTTCTTC. Translation gives CASSKLAHEQFF. This sequence joins TRBV7-9 and TRBJ2-1, with D perhaps TRBD2 (6 bases). Deletions cut 6 bases from V and 8 bases from J, with 11 bases between. The germline gives CDR1 SEHNR, CDR2 FQNEAQ (reference sequence). The CDR3 has 12 amino acids.

The chain links TRBV15 to TRBJ2-1; 8 bases align to TRBD2. V shed 5 bases, J shed 0 bases, and the junction held 12 bases outside the gene matches. The germline CDR1 and CDR2 sequences are LNHNV and YYDKDF (reference sequence). The CDR3 length is 18 residues. CDR3 sequence (DNA): TGTGCCACCAGCGGGACTAGGGTTGGATGGGGCTCCTACAATGAGCAGTTCTTC. Translated: CATSGTRVGWGSYNEQFF.

The chain carries TRBV29-1 and TRBJ2-7; no firm D call. Germline-derived CDR1 and CDR2 are SQVTM and ANQGSEA. The CDR3 length is 13 residues. V was shortened by 6 bases and J by 0 bases, with 12 bases between the two germline ends. The CDR3 DNA reads as TGCAGCGTCCGCAAGCCCTCCTCCTACGAGCAGTACTTC. The encoded protein is CSVRKPSSYEQYF.

V is TRBV6-5 and J is TRBJ2-7; TRBD2 agrees at 11 bases. Trimming removed 6 bases from V and 2 bases from J; junction bases left unmatched: 3. Germline CDR1 and CDR2: MNHEY and SVGAGI. This CDR3 has 14 residues. The CDR3 sequence is CASRVAGGAYEQYF. The CDR3 coding sequence is TGTGCCAGCAGAGTAGCGGGAGGGGCCTACGAGCAGTACTTC.

The chain couples TRBV2 to TRBJ2-1; 11 bases agree with TRBD2. The CDR3 has 13 amino acids. The V segment lost 7 bases and the J segment 9 bases; nucleotides outside the gene matches: 5. The germline CDR1 and CDR2 sequences are SNHLY and FYNNEI. The CDR3 reads CASIAGGLGEQFF. The CDR3 coding sequence is TGTGCCAGCATAGCGGGGGGGCTTGGTGAGCAGTTCTTC.

The chain recombines TRBV4-3 with TRBJ2-7; D unresolved. V gave up 0 bases and J gave up 2 bases, with 11 bases separating them. This CDR3 contains 15 residues. CDR1 and CDR2 from the germline V gene are LGHNA and YSLEER. The CDR3, as DNA: TGCGCCAGCAGCCAAGATATGGCCCAGGCCTACGAGCAGTACTTC. Translation: CASSQDMAQAYEQYF.

This rearrangement joins TRBV27 to TRBJ1-2; D is unclear. The V and J ends lost 6 bases and 4 bases respectively, with 18 bases between them. Germline assignment: CDR1 MNHEY and CDR2 SMNVEV (reference sequence). This CDR3 comprises 15 residues. CDR3 sequence (DNA): TGTGCCAGCAGACCACTATCGACGGACCTCTATGGCTACACCTTC. Translated, it gives CASRPLSTDLYGYTF.

In the case of this clone: Different DNA sequences within this sample yield the same CDR3. The J gene is TRBJ1-1, the V gene TRBV27, with 7 bases identical to TRBD1. The length of the CDR3 is 14 residues. Germline lookup yields CDR1 MNHEY and CDR2 SMNVEV (reference sequence). The V gene end was trimmed by 3 bases and the J gene end by 1 base; junction bases not matched to a gene: 2. CDR3 sequence reads: CASSLGTANTEAFF. For the CDR3, the DNA is TGTGCCAGCAGTTTGGGGACAGCGAACACTGAAGCTTTCTTT.

This chain joins TRBV2 and TRBJ1-1, with D possibly being TRBD1 (6 bases). The germline gives CDR1 SNHLY, CDR2 FYNNEI. This CDR3 is 11 amino acids long. Trimming removed 6 bases at V and 11 bases at J, with 13 bases between. The CDR3 coding sequence is TGTGCCAGCAGCTACAGGGAAGAGGCTTTCTTT. This translates into CASSYREEAFF.

V usage is TRBV6-5 and J usage is TRBJ2-3; perhaps TRBD2 as D (6 bases). The length of the CDR3 is 14 residues. Trimming stripped 10 bases from V and 0 bases from J, with 14 bases between. The V gene's germline CDR1 is MNHEY and CDR2 SVGAGI. The CDR3 region is CAIQRGLSTDTQYF. The CDR3 region has the DNA TGTGCCATCCAACGGGGACTGAGCACAGATACGCAGTATTTT.

The genes are TRBV7-9 and TRBJ1-1; unclear D gene. The CDR3 consists of 16 residues. Deletions cut 1 base from V and 0 bases from J, with 12 bases between. CDR1 is SEHNR, CDR2 FQNEAQ, per germline (reference sequence). The DNA for the CDR3 is TGTGCCAGCAGCTTAGTAGGTCGCAGAATGAACACTGAAGCTTTCTTT. This encodes CASSLVGRRMNTEAFF. The full variable domain, with the rest looked up from reference TRBV7-9 and TRBJ1-1, is DTGVSQNPRHKITKRGQNVTFRCDPISEHNRLYWYRQTLGQGPEFLTYFQNEAQLEKSRLLSDRFSAERPKGSFSTLEIQRTEQGDSAMYLCASSLVGRRMNTEAFFGQGTRLTVV.

The gene calls are TRBV19 and TRBJ2-3; the match to TRBD2 covers 12 bases. The length of the CDR3 is 19 residues. Germline V gene data show CDR1 as LNHDA and CDR2 as SQIVND (reference sequence). The trim removed 1 base at V and 4 bases at J, leaving 12 bases unmatched. The CDR3 coding sequence is TGTGCCAGTAGTATAGCCCCCCCAGGTCTAGCGGGAGGGGCAGATACGCAGTATTTT. Translation: CASSIAPPGLAGGADTQYF. Supplemented by reference TRBV19 and TRBJ2-3, the full variable domain reads DGGITQSPKYLFRKEGQNVTLSCEQNLNHDAMYWYRQDPGQGLRLIYYSQIVNDFQKGDIAEGYSVSREKKESFPLTVTSAQKNPTAFYLCASSIAPPGLAGGADTQYFGPGTRLTVL.

This clone was detected only a few times. V gene TRBV6-2 or TRBV6-3 combines with J gene TRBJ2-7; perhaps TRBD1 as D (5 bases). V was shortened by 2 bases and J by 0 bases, with 11 bases between the two germline ends. The CDR3 has 15 amino acids. Germline loops: CDR1 MNHEY, CDR2 SVGEGT. CDR3 in DNA: TGTGCCAGCAGTTACGAAGGGGCCTCCTCCTACGAGCAGTACTTC. Translation: CASSYEGASSYEQYF.

The chain couples TRBV3-1 (or the pseudogene TRBV3-2) to TRBJ2-2; TRBD1 aligns across 7 bases. The trim removed 4 bases at V and 7 bases at J, leaving 9 bases unmatched. CDR3 length: 15 amino acids. In germline, CDR1 is LGHDT, CDR2 YNNKEL (reference sequence). The CDR3 bases are TGTGCCAGCAGCCCTTTTAGAGGGGGCGGCGGGGAGCTGTTTTTT. Protein: CASSPFRGGGGELFF.

The chain combines TRBV30 with TRBJ1-4; D ambiguous. The V end was cut by 1 base, the J end by 0 bases, with 12 bases between. Germline V lookup: CDR1 GTSNPN, CDR2 SVGIG (reference sequence). The length of the CDR3 is 16 residues. CDR3 protein: CAWSGGSRPTNEKLFF. The CDR3 DNA reads as TGTGCCTGGAGTGGGGGTAGCAGGCCAACTAATGAAAAACTGTTTTTT.